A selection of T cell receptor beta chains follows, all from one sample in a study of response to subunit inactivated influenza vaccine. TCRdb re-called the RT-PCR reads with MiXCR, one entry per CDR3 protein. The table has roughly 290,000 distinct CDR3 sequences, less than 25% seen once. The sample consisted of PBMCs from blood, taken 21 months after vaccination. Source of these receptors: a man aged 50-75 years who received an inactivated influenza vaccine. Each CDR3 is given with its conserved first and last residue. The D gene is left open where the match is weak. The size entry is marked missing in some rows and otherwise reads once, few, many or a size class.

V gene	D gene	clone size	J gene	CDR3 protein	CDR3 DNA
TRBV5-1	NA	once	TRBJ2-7	CASSYTDRSEQYF	TGCGCCAGCAGCTATACGGACAGATCCGAGCAGTACTTC
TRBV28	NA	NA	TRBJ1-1	CAINRNTEAFF	TGTGCCATCAATCGGAACACTGAAGCTTTCTTT
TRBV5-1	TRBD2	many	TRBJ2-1	CASSLVGRESQFF	TGCGCCAGCAGCTTGGTAGGGCGGGAGAGCCAGTTCTTC
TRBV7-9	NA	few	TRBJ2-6	CAGRSSSGANVLTF	TGTGCCGGGAGGTCGAGCTCTGGGGCCAACGTCCTGACTTTC
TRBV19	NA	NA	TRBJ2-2	CASSRGLRTGELFF	TGTGCCAGTAGTAGGGGACTGAGGACCGGGGAGCTGTTTTTT
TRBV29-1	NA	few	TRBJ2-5	CSVEVVSQETQYF	TGCAGCGTTGAAGTCGTGTCCCAAGAGACCCAGTACTTC
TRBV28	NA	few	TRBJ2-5	CASSLQAGWKTQYF	TGTGCCAGCAGTTTACAGGCAGGGTGGAAGACCCAGTACTTC
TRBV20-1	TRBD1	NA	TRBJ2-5	CSAVPGQGALQTQYF	TGCAGTGCGGTTCCGGGACAGGGGGCTCTGCAGACCCAGTACTTC
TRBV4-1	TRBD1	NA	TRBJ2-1	CASSRITKGFPGQGRILGGNEQFF	TGCGCCAGCAGCCGCATAACCAAGGGCTTCCCGGGACAGGGACGGATTTTGGGTGGAAATGAGCAGTTCTTC
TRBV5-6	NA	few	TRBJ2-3	CASSYPDSSSTDTQYF	TGTGCCAGCAGCTATCCGGACAGCTCTAGCACAGATACGCAGTATTTT
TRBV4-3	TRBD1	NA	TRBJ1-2	CASSPAGTGGNYGYTF	TGCGCCAGCAGCCCCGCCGGGACAGGGGGAAACTATGGCTACACCTTC
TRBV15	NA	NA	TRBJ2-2	CATSGLKNTGELFF	TGTGCCACCAGCGGTTTAAAGAACACCGGGGAGCTGTTTTTT
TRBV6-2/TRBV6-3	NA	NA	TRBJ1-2	CASSSGFYGYTF	TGTGCCAGCAGTTCAGGGTTTTATGGCTACACCTTC
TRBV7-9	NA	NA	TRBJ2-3	CASSLALGGDTQYF	TGTGCCAGCAGCTTAGCCCTCGGCGGAGATACGCAGTATTTT